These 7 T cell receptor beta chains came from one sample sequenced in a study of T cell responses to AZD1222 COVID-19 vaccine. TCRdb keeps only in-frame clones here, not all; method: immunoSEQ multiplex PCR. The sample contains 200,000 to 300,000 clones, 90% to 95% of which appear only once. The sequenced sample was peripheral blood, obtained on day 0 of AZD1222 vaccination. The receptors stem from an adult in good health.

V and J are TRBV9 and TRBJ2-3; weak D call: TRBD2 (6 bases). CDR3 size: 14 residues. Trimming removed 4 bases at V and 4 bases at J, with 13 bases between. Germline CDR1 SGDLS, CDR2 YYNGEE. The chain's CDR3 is CASSPDGGSDTQYF. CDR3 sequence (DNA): TGTGCCAGCAGCCCGGACGGGGGATCAGATACGCAGTATTTT.

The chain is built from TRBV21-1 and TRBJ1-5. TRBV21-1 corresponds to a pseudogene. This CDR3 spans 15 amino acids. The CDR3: CASRGRGDSNQPQHF. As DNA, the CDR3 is TGTGCCAGCAGGGGGAGGGGGGACAGCAACCAGCCCCAGCATTTT.

CDR3 residues: CASSILLDSASYNEQFF. The CDR3 DNA follows: TGTGCCAGTAGTATCCTCCTCGACAGCGCGTCCTACAATGAGCAGTTCTTC. V is TRBV19 and J is TRBJ2-1, with a weak D call TRBD1 (5 bases). Germline V gene sequence: CDR1 LNHDA, CDR2 SQIVND (reference sequence). Between the trimmed V and J ends, which lost 3 bases and 1 base, there was a span of 16 bases. This CDR3 comprises 17 residues.

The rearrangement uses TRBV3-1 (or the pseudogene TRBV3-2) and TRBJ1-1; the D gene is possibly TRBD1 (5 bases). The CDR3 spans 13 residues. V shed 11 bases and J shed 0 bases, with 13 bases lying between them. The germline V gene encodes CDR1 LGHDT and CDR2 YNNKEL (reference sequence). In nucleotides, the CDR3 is TGTGCCGCGGGGAGGGGTATGAACACTGAAGCTTTCTTT. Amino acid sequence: CAAGRGMNTEAFF.

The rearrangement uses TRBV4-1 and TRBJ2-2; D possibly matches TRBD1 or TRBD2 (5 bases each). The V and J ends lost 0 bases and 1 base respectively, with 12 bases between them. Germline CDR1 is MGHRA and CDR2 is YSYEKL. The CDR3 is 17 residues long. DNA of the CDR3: TGCGCCAGCAGCCAAGAGGGCAGGGCGGGGAACACCGGGGAGCTGTTTTTT. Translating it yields CASSQEGRAGNTGELFF.

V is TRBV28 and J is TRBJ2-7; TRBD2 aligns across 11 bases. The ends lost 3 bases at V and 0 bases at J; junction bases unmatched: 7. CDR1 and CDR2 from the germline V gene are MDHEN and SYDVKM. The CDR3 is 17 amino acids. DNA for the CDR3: TGTGCCAGCAGTTTTTGGACTAGCGGGCCCATCTCCTACGAGCAGTACTTC. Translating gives CASSFWTSGPISYEQYF.

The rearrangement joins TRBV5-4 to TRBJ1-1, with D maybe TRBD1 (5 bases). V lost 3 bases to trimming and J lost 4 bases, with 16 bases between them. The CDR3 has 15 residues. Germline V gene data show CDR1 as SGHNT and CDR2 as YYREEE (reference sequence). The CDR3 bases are TGTGCCAGCAGCTCGCGAGGGGCGGGAGGCACTGAAGCTTTCTTT. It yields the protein CASSSRGAGGTEAFF.